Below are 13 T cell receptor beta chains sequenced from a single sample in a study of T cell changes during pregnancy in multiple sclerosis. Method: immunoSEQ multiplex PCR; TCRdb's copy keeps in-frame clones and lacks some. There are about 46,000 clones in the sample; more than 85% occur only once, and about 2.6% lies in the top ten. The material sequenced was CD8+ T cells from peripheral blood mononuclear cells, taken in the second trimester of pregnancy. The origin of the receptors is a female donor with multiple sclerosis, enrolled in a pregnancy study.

CDR3 DNA: TGCGCCAGCAGCTATTCGACAGGGGGAGACACTGAAGCTTTCTTT. As protein: CASSYSTGGDTEAFF. The chain carries TRBV4-1 and TRBJ1-1; 9 bases are a match to TRBD1. Looked up from germline, CDR1 is MGHRA and CDR2 is YSYEKL. CDR3 size: 15 residues. The trim removed 5 bases at V and 3 bases at J, leaving 7 bases unmatched.

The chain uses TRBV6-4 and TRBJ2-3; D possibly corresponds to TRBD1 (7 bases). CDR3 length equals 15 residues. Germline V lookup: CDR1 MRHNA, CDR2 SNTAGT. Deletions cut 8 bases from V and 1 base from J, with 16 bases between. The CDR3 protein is CASSESRGGTDTQYF. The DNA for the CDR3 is TGTGCCAGCTCCGAATCCAGGGGGGGCACAGATACGCAGTATTTT.

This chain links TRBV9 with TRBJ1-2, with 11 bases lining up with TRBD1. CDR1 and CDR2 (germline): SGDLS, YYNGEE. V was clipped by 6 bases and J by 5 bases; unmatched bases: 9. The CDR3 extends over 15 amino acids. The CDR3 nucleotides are TGTGCCAGCACAGGGACAGGGGGGAACTGGTATGGCTACACCTTC. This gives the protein CASTGTGGNWYGYTF.

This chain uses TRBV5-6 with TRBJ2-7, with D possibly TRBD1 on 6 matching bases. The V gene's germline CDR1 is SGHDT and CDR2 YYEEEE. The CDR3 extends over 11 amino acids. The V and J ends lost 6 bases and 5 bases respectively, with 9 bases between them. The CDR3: CASKGTNEQYF. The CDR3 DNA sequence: TGTGCCAGCAAGGGGACAAACGAGCAGTACTTC.

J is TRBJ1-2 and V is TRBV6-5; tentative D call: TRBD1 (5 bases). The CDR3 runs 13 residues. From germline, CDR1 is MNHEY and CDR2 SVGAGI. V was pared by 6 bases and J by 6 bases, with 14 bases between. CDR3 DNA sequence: TGTGCCAGCAGACGAGAAGGGGCTCATGGCTACACCTTC. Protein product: CASRREGAHGYTF.

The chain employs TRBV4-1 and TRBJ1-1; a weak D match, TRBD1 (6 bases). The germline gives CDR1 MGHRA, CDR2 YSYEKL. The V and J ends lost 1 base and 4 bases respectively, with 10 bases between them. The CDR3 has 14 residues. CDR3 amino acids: CASSQGAGATEAFF. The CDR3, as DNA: TGCGCCAGCAGCCAAGGAGCAGGGGCCACTGAAGCTTTCTTT.

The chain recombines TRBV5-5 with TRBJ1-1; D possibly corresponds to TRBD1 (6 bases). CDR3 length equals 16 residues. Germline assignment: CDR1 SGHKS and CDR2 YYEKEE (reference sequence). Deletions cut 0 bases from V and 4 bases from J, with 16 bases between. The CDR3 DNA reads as TGTGCCAGCAGCTTGGCCCTGGCGGGGGCGAGCACTGAAGCTTTCTTT. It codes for CASSLALAGASTEAFF. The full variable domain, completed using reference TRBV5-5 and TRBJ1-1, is DAGVTQSPTHLIKTRGQQVTLRCSPISGHKSVSWYQQVLGQGPQFIFQYYEKEERGRGNFPDRFSARQFPNYSSELNVNALLLGDSALYLCASSLALAGASTEAFFGQGTRLTVV.

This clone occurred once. The CDR3 coding sequence is TGTGCCAGCAGCCCTACTAGCGTCACAGATACGCAGTATTTT. Translated: CASSPTSVTDTQYF. The rearrangement links TRBV5-4 to TRBJ2-3; 7 bases line up with TRBD2. Germline lookup yields CDR1 SGHNT and CDR2 YYREEE (reference sequence). After removal of 4 bases from V and 2 bases from J, the junction contained 4 bases not matched to a gene. The CDR3 has 14 residues.

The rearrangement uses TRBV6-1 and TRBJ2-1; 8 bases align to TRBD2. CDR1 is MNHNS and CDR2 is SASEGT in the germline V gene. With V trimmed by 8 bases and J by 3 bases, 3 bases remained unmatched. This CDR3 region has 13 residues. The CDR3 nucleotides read TGTGCCAGCCGGGGGGGCAGCTACAATGAGCAGTTCTTC. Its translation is CASRGGSYNEQFF.

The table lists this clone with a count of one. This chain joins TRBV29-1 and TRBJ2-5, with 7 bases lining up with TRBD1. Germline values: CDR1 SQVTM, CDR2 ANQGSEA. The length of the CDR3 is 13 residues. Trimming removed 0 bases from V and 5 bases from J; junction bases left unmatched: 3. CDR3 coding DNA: TGCAGCGTTGAAGAGACAGGGCTGGAGACCCAGTACTTC. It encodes CSVEETGLETQYF.

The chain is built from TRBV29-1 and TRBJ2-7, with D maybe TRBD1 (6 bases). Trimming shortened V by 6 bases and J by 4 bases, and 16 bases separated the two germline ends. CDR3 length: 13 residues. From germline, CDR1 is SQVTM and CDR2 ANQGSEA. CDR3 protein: CSVLFLGAYEQYF. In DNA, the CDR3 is TGCAGCGTCCTTTTTTTGGGGGCTTACGAGCAGTACTTC.

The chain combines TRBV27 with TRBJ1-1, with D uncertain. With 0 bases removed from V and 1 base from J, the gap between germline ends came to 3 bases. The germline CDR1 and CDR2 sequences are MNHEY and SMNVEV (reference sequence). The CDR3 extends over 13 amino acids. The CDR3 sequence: CASSLSRNTEAFF. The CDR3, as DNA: TGTGCCAGCAGTTTATCGAGGAACACTGAAGCTTTCTTT.

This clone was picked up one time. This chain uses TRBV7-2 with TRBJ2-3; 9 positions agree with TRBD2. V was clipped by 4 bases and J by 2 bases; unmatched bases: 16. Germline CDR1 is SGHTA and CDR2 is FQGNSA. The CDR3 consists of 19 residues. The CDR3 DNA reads TGTGCCAGCAGCTCCAACTTGCTAACCGGCGGGGGGGCCACAGATACGCAGTATTTT. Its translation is CASSSNLLTGGGATDTQYF.